The TCR beta chain under discussion was sequenced for a study of cytomegalovirus exposure and HLA in healthy donors. About the study: It was reported in a later analysis that the same platform had been used for the 90 to 150 validation repertoires as for the 550 to 700 first-cohort repertoires. Study-level findings and limits: Reports showed the classifier diagnosing cytomegalovirus status with high specificity and sensitivity. Researchers reported that a few CMV-associated chains were confirmed in vitro as CMV antigen-specific. There were over 150 TCR beta chains listed as cytomegalovirus-associated.

The CDR3 has 14 amino acids. J was trimmed by 5 bases and V by 3 bases; bases with no gene match: 7. Looked up from germline, CDR1 is SGHDT and CDR2 is YYEEEE. Profiled with immunoSEQ multiplex PCR; TCRdb holds only in-frame clones, not every one. Of roughly 260,000 clones in the sample, approximately 87% were seen once. To note about this clone: Its antigen is unidentified.

The TCR originated in a young man in good health and CMV-seronegative. Specimen: PBMCs. This sequence joins TRBV5-6 and TRBJ2-7, with 8 bases fitting TRBD1. CDR3 sequence: CASSSGQGRHEQYF. The CDR3 nucleotides read TGTGCCAGCAGCTCAGGACAGGGCCGCCACGAGCAGTACTTC.